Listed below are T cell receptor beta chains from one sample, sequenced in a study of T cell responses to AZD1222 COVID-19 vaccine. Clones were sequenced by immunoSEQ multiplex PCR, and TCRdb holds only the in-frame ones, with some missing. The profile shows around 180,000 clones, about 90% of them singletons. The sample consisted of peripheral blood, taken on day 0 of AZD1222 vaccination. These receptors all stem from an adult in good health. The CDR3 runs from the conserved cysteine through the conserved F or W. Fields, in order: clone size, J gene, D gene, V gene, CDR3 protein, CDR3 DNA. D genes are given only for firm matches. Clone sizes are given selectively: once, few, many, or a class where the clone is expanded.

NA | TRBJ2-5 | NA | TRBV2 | CASSEFGGGRETQYF | TGTGCCAGCAGTGAGTTTGGAGGGGGCAGGGAGACCCAGTACTTC
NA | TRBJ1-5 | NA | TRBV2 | CASSEAQKGRFQPQHF | TGTGCCAGCAGTGAAGCGCAAAAGGGAAGGTTTCAGCCCCAGCATTTT
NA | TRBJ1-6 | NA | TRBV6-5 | CASSLSGPTNSPLHF | TGTGCCAGCAGCTTATCCGGGCCGACTAATTCACCCCTCCACTTT
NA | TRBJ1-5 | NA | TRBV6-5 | CASSYSPPYSNQPQHF | TGTGCCAGCAGTTACTCTCCGCCGTATAGCAATCAGCCCCAGCATTTT
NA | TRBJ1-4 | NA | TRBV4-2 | CASSPSSGLQREKLFF | TGTGCCAGCAGCCCAAGTTCGGGACTACAACGGGAAAAACTGTTTTTT
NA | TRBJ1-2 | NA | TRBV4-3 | CASSHQKQGFYGYTF | TGCGCCAGCAGCCATCAAAAACAGGGTTTCTATGGCTACACCTTC
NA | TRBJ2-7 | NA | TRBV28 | CASSQADWGYEQYF | TGTGCCAGCAGCCAAGCAGACTGGGGGTACGAGCAGTACTTC
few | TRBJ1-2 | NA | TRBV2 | CATREDRDYGYTF | TGTGCCACCCGCGAAGACCGCGACTATGGCTACACCTTC
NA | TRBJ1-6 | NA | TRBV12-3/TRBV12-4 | CASSNENNSPLHF | TGTGCCAGCAGCAACGAGAATAATTCACCCCTCCACTTT
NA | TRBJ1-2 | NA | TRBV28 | CASTSRRSPPNYGYTF | TGTGCCAGCACAAGTCGCCGGAGCCCACCTAACTATGGCTACACCTTC
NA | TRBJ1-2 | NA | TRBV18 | CASSPPSGGPNYGYTF | TGTGCCAGCTCACCACCGTCGGGGGGCCCTAACTATGGCTACACCTTC
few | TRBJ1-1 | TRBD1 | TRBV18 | CASSPDRVWEAFF | TGTGCCAGCTCACCGGACAGGGTATGGGAAGCTTTCTTT
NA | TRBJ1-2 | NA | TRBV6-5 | CASRRGPPNYGYTF | TGTGCCAGCAGACGCGGGCCACCGAACTATGGCTACACCTTC
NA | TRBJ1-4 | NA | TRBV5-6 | CASSTTRGTYATNEKLFF | TGTGCCAGCAGCACAACGAGGGGCACCTATGCAACTAATGAAAAACTGTTTTTT
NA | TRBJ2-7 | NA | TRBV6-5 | CASSYVLATAYEQYF | TGTGCCAGCAGTTACGTTTTAGCAACAGCCTACGAGCAGTACTTC
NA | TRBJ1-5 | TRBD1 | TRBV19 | CASSITGERSQPQHF | TGTGCCAGTAGTATCACAGGGGAGAGGAGTCAGCCCCAGCATTTT
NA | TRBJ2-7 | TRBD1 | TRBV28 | CASSGIRDRAYEQYF | TGTGCCAGCAGTGGAATCCGGGACAGAGCCTACGAGCAGTACTTC
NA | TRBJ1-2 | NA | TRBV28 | CASSPVTEYGYTF | TGTGCCAGCAGTCCAGTGACGGAATATGGCTACACCTTC
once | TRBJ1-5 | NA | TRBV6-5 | CASSPGMWSNQPQHF | TGTGCCAGCAGCCCCGGCATGTGGAGCAATCAGCCCCAGCATTTT
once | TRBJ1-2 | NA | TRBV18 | CASSPELDSNYGYTF | TGTGCCAGCTCACCCGAACTGGACAGTAACTATGGCTACACCTTC
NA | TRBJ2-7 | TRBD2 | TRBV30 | CAWSEGTSGTYEQYF | TGTGCCTGGAGTGAGGGGACTAGCGGGACCTACGAGCAGTACTTC
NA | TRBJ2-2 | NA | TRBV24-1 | CATSDFAPGELFF | TGTGCCACCAGTGATTTTGCCCCCGGGGAGCTGTTTTTT
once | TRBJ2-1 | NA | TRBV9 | CASSVFGNEQFF | TGTGCCAGCAGCGTTTTCGGCAATGAGCAGTTCTTC
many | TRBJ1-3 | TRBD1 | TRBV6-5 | CASRQGALGNTIYF | TGTGCCAGCAGACAGGGGGCGCTTGGAAACACCATATATTTT
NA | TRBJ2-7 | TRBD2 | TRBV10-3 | CAISGGGRMSSYEQYF | TGTGCCATCAGTGGGGGGGGACGGATGAGCTCCTACGAGCAGTACTTC
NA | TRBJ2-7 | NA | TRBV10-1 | CASSPDRYEQYF | TGCGCCAGCAGCCCCGACAGGTACGAGCAGTACTTC
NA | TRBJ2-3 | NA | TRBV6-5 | CASRGGSTDTQYF | TGTGCCAGCAGGGGGGGAAGCACAGATACGCAGTATTTT
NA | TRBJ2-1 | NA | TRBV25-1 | CASSEWSGTYNEQFF | TGTGCCAGCAGTGAATGGTCAGGCACTTACAATGAGCAGTTCTTC
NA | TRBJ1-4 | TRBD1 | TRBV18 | CASSQGTGIEKLFF | TGTGCCAGCTCACAGGGGACAGGGATTGAAAAACTGTTTTTT
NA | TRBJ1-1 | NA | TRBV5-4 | CASSNKQGNTEAFF | TGTGCCAGCAGTAATAAACAGGGGAACACTGAAGCTTTCTTT
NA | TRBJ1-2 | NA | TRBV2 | CASSDRETYGYTF | TGTGCCAGCAGTGACCGGGAGACCTATGGCTACACCTTC
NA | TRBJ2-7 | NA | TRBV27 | CASSFPDSYEQYF | TGTGCCAGCAGTTTCCCGGATTCCTACGAGCAGTACTTC
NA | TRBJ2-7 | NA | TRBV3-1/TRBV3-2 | CASSQALEQYF | TGTGCCAGCAGCCAAGCCCTAGAGCAGTACTTC
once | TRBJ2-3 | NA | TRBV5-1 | CASSSNTDTQYF | TGCGCCAGCAGCTCTAATACAGATACGCAGTATTTT
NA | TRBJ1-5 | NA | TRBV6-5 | CASSLLSSNQPQHF | TGTGCCAGCAGTTTGCTTTCAAGCAATCAGCCCCAGCATTTT
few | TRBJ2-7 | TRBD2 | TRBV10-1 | CASSWTSGSSYEQYF | TGCGCCAGCAGCTGGACTAGCGGGAGCTCCTACGAGCAGTACTTC
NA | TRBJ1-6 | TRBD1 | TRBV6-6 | CASSPGGRNNSPLHF | TGTGCCAGCAGCCCAGGGGGCAGGAATAATTCACCCCTCCACTTT
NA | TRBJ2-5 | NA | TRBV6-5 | CASSYDGGTQETQYF | TGTGCCAGCAGTTACGATGGCGGGACCCAAGAGACCCAGTACTTC
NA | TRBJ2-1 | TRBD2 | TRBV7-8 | CASSRGTISEQFF | TGTGCCAGCAGCCGGGGGACTATTAGTGAGCAGTTCTTC
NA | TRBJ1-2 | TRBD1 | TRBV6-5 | CASSSGGDGYTF | TGTGCCAGCAGTTCAGGGGGCGATGGCTACACCTTC
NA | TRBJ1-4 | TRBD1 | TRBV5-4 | CASSNVPGQGQKLFF | TGTGCCAGCAGCAATGTTCCGGGACAGGGCCAAAAACTGTTTTTT
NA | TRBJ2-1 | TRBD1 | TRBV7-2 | CASSPRQGQGGNEQFF | TGTGCCAGCAGCCCACGCCAGGGACAGGGAGGCAATGAGCAGTTCTTC